This T cell receptor beta chain was identified in a study of vaccination and CD4 T cells after COVID-19 (dated by TCRdb to between 2022 and 2023). Concerning the study at large: In the convalescent cohort there were six males and four females, among whom were two Hispanic individuals, seven Caucasians, two Asians and one multiracial person. In roughly nine COVID-19 convalescent patients and a handful of infection-naive healthy vaccine recipients, the spike-specific CD4+ TCR repertoire before mRNA vaccination was compared with the repertoire after mRNA vaccination. Participants got two doses of the Pfizer-BioNTech BNT162b2 vaccine (n=8) or two doses of the Moderna mRNA-1273 vaccine (n=2). In control cultures, a CEFX viral epitope pool was used as positive control, an HIV-1 Nef peptide pool was used as negative control, or no peptide was added. Post-COVID blood samples were collected from convalescent patients a median of roughly 100 days after diagnosis, with a range of roughly 30 to 170 days. Post-vaccine blood samples were taken a median of 72 days after the second vaccine dose, with a range of roughly 14 to 250 days. The cultures were stimulated with overlapping spike peptide pools from SARS-CoV-2 and from the common cold coronaviruses HCoV-NL63, HCoV-OC43 and HCoV-229E.

V is trimmed back by 7 bases and J by 4 bases, and the junction contains 8 bases that no gene match accounts for. The CDR3, from cysteine to phenylalanine, totals 14 residues. Kept here is only the CDR3 DNA, which spans 42 bases and is read in frame from base 1. Looking up the germline V gene yields CDR1 SQVTM and CDR2 ANQGSEA. The treatment or condition tag for this specimen amounts to: roughly 10-day PBMC culture with coronavirus spike peptide pools or control peptides (ViraFEST assay). The study used the ViraFEST assay, which expanded antigen-specific T cells with peptide pools and then identified expanded clonotypes by TCR sequencing. Negative nucleocapsid antibody tests before and after vaccination confirmed that the healthy vaccine recipients had no prior SARS-CoV-2 infection. PBMCs were cultured at two million per well in IMDM supplemented with 5% human AB serum and about 10 IU/ml IL-2, with approximately 9.5 ug/ml peptide pools added. Half of the culture medium was replaced with fresh IL-2-containing medium on days 3 and 7. After 10 to 11 days of culture, CD4+ T cells were isolated by negative selection with the EasySep CD4+ T cell isolation kit. Ficoll-Paque Plus gradient centrifugation was used to isolate PBMCs from whole blood, and the isolated PBMCs were then either used fresh or cryopreserved at -140C. Culture conditions were generally each tested in triplicate wells.

Here is what the overall study found, with its caveats: Of the vaccine-specific clones in convalescent patients, 304 of 307, or nearly all, reacted only to SARS-CoV-2 spike and did not cross-react with common cold coronaviruses. In convalescent patients, a median 86.3% of post-vaccine SARS-CoV-2-reactive clones were detected only after vaccination, and vaccine-specific priming was suggested by this finding. Only a relatively small number of convalescent patients were included in the study, and early timepoints following natural infection were not analyzed. The median count of SARS-CoV-2-reactive clonotypes went up from 20 to 25 after infection to 30 to 40 after vaccination, although the change was not significant.

The library was generated by PCR. TCR sequencing of DNA from cultured CD4+ T cells used the Oncomine TCR Beta short-read assay at the Johns Hopkins FTIC core. The QIAamp micro DNA kit was used to extract genomic DNA from the cultured CD4+ T cells. Oncomine TCR Beta libraries from cultured CD4+ T cells were pooled with unique dual indexes and sequenced on an Illumina iSeq 100. The paper's processing steps were these. Non-productive sequences were filtered out, and CDR3s that did not start with C, did not end with F or W, or were shorter than 7 amino acids were discarded. The MANAFEST web application was used to identify antigen-specific clonotypes by comparing peptide-stimulated wells against reference wells and other culture wells. An FDR below 0.05, an odds ratio above 5, and a productive frequency above 0.1% in at least two of three replicate wells were required for clones to be considered positive. A clonotype counted as cross-reactive if it showed significant expansion both in the SARS-CoV-2 spike wells and in at least one common cold coronavirus spike condition. Levenshtein distances (stringdist) and unrooted phylogenetic trees (ape) in R version 3.6.1 were used to assess CDR3 homology. TCRdb reran the public reads through fastp at Q25 and MiXCR, keeping productive beta chains. Here each entry gathers all rows of one CDR3 protein and keeps the most common genes and DNA. The V and J calls, along with clone size, are taken from TCRdb and not from the paper's own processing. The sample profile shows approximately 13,000 distinct CDR3 sequences; roughly 26% of them were found once. The ten largest clonotypes hold around 27% of the sample.

The sample holds a few counts of this clonotype. Its antigen has not been determined. The record has no base qualities; no much larger clone is one base away. The rearrangement joined TRBV29-1 to TRBJ2-1; TRBD1 agrees with 9 junctional bases. Sequencing was performed on CD4+ T cells from blood, cultured in vitro, taken before SARS-CoV-2 vaccination. The origin of this receptor is a human donor who received a COVID-19 vaccine. This receptor carries the CDR3 CSAGGTGTYNEQFF. The DNA reads as follows: TGCAGCGCCGGCGGGACAGGGACTTACAATGAGCAGTTCTTC.